One and the same sample provided the 10 T cell receptor beta chains below, sequenced in a study of PD-L1 blockade in urothelial cancer. Some clones are missing from TCRdb's copy, which holds only in-frame ones; the method was immunoSEQ multiplex PCR. The data contain about 83,000 clones, approximately 86% of them singletons. The sample in question was PBMCs, obtained around atezolizumab (anti-PD-L1) treatment. These receptor sequences come from a woman in her 70s with urothelial cancer.

The J gene is TRBJ1-2, the V gene TRBV7-6; unclear D gene. Looked up from germline, CDR1 is SGHVS and CDR2 is FNYEAQ. V lost 2 bases to trimming and J lost 0 bases, with 4 bases between them. The CDR3 runs 13 residues. For the CDR3, the DNA is TGTGCCAGCAGCTTACAGACTAACTATGGCTACACCTTC. It encodes CASSLQTNYGYTF.

The V and J genes are TRBV11-1 and TRBJ2-7, with 8 bases identical to TRBD1. The germline gives CDR1 SGHAT, CDR2 FQDESV (reference sequence). This CDR3 contains 17 residues. Trimming at V came to 6 bases and at J to 0 bases, leaving 13 bases not matched to a gene. The CDR3 loop reads CASSPFGQGANSYEQYF. The CDR3 DNA reads as TGTGCCAGCAGTCCCTTTGGCCAGGGGGCGAACTCCTACGAGCAGTACTTC. The whole variable domain, remainder taken from reference TRBV11-1 and TRBJ2-7, is EAEVAQSPRYKITEKSQAVAFWCDPISGHATLYWYRQILGQGPELLVQFQDESVVDDSQLPKDRFSAERLKGVDSTLKIQPAELGDSAMYLCASSPFGQGANSYEQYFGPGTRLTVT.

This chain links TRBV7-2 with TRBJ2-1, with 7 bases identical to TRBD2. Germline CDR1 and CDR2: SGHTA and FQGNSA. The CDR3 is 15 amino acids. Trimming took 1 base from V and 6 from J; bases not matched to a gene: 6. The CDR3 here is CASSLVVGGINEQFF. CDR3 DNA sequence: TGTGCCAGCAGCTTAGTTGTCGGGGGGATCAATGAGCAGTTCTTC.

Concerning this clone: An end of the junction differs from the germline gene, which may be a read error. The chain links TRBV7-8 to TRBJ2-5, with 9 bases fitting TRBD2. CDR3 length equals 15 residues. Germline loops: CDR1 SGHVS, CDR2 FQNEAQ. The CDR3 region is CASSLAGTSKETQYF. The CDR3 region has the DNA TGTGCCAGCAGCCTAGCCGGGACTAGCAAAGAGACCCAGTACTTC.

The chain recombines TRBV27 with TRBJ2-3; D might be TRBD1 (6 bases). The CDR3 has 15 amino acids. V dropped 0 bases and J dropped 6 bases, with 13 bases sitting between them. Germline V gene sequence: CDR1 MNHEY, CDR2 SMNVEV (reference sequence). As DNA, the CDR3 is TGTGCCAGCAGTTTATCCCGACACCAGGGGGATACGCAGTATTTT. Protein: CASSLSRHQGDTQYF.

The CDR3 here is CASSVSTGAYEQYF. The CDR3 nucleotides are TGTGCCAGCAGCGTCAGCACAGGGGCCTACGAGCAGTACTTC. This chain joins TRBV9 and TRBJ2-7, with 7 bases matching TRBD1. Germline lookup yields CDR1 SGDLS and CDR2 YYNGEE. V shed 2 bases, J shed 2 bases, and the junction held 4 bases outside the gene matches. CDR3 length equals 14 residues. The full variable domain, completed using reference TRBV9 and TRBJ2-7, is DSGVTQTPKHLITATGQRVTLRCSPRSGDLSVYWYQQSLDQGLQFLIQYYNGEERAKGNILERFSAQQFPDLHSELNLSSLELGDSALYFCASSVSTGAYEQYFGPGTRLTVT.

This CDR3 reads CASSPPGLAGIGEQFF. In DNA, the CDR3 is TGTGCCAGCTCACCACCGGGACTAGCGGGGATCGGGGAGCAGTTCTTC. This chain uses TRBV18 with TRBJ2-1; 13 bases map to TRBD2. Trimming at V came to 0 bases and at J to 10 bases, leaving 6 bases not matched to a gene. The CDR3 runs 16 residues. Per germline, CDR1 KGHSH and CDR2 LQKENI. The full variable domain, in which reference TRBV18 and TRBJ2-1 provide the parts outside the CDR3, is NAGVMQNPRHLVRRRGQEARLRCSPMKGHSHVYWYRQLPEEGLKFMVYLQKENIIDESGMPKERFSAEFPKEGPSILRIQQVVRGDSAAYFCASSPPGLAGIGEQFFGPGTRLTVL.

This rearrangement joins TRBV21-1 to TRBJ1-4. TRBV21-1 is an annotated pseudogene. This CDR3 is 13 amino acids long. In DNA, the CDR3 is TGTGCCAGCAGCCCCGGGGTGCGCGAAAAACTGTTTTTT. This translates into CASSPGVREKLFF.

The V call is TRBV11-2, the J call TRBJ2-7; tentatively, D is TRBD1 (6 bases). The V and J ends lost 1 base and 3 bases respectively, with 19 bases between them. The CDR3 loop spans 17 amino acids. Per germline, CDR1 SGHAT and CDR2 FQNNGV. The CDR3 DNA follows: TGTGCCAGCAGCTTAGCGGCTACGAGGACAGTCCGCTACGAGCAGTACTTC. It codes for CASSLAATRTVRYEQYF.

J is TRBJ2-3 and V is TRBV28; 8 nucleotides agree with TRBD2. This CDR3 is 17 amino acids long. The V gene end was trimmed by 6 bases and the J gene end by 3 bases; junction bases not matched to a gene: 14. Germline CDR1 reads MDHEN; CDR2 reads SYDVKM. The chain's CDR3 is CASSTSPGLGGTDTQYF. CDR3 DNA sequence: TGTGCCAGCAGCACCTCACCGGGACTAGGGGGAACAGATACGCAGTATTTT.